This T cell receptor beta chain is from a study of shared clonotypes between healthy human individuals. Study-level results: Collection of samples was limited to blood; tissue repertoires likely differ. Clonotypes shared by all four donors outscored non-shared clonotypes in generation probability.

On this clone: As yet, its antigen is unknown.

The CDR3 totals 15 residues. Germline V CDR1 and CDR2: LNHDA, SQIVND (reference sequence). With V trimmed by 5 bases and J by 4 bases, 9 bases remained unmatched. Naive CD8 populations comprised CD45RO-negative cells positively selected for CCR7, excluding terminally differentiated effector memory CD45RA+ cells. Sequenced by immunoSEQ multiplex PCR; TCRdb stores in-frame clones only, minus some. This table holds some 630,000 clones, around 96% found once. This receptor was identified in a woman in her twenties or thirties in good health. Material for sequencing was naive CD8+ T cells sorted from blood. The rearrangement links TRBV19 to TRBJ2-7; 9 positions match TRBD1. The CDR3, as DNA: TGTGCCAGTAGTGCCGCGGGACAGGGAACGTACGAGCAGTACTTC. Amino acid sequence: CASSAAGQGTYEQYF.